This T cell receptor beta chain was identified during a study of neurological immune-mediated disorders. Whole-study results and caveats: No sharing of CDR3 amino acid sequences was observed among expanded clones across subjects, suggesting private repertoires in all groups.

One entry per CDR3 protein, called by TCRdb with MiXCR from the 5' RACE reads. The table shows about 49,000 distinct CDR3 sequences, with approximately 14% occurring only once. The time point: longitudinal time-point 2. Unsorted libraries were prepared from 2 million PBMCs that had been stored at -80 C. This clonotype was detected many times. Its antigen is undetermined. Between the trimmed V and J ends, which lost 4 bases and 2 bases, there was a span of 6 bases. The germline gives CDR1 LGHNA, CDR2 YSLEER. The CDR3 spans 13 residues. Sample: PBMCs. The chain links TRBV4-3 to TRBJ2-4, with D maybe TRBD2 (5 bases). The TCR sequence derives from a male donor with HTLV-1-associated myelopathy (HAM/TSP). CDR3 in amino acids: CASSPGTKNIQYF. The CDR3 coding sequence is TGCGCCAGCAGCCCGGGAACCAAAAACATTCAGTACTTC.